Detailed here is one T cell receptor (beta chain). Its antigen is still unknown. This entry belongs to a study of cytomegalovirus exposure and HLA in healthy donors. Study-level results: Altogether, 164 TCR beta chains were recorded as cytomegalovirus-associated.

This CDR3 has 15 amino acids. The V gene's germline CDR1 is LGHNA and CDR2 YSLEER. V was clipped by 4 bases and J by 6 bases, with 18 bases between them. It was the approximately 120-subject validation cohort, separate from the roughly 700-subject first cohort, to which the donors belonged. Clones were sequenced by immunoSEQ multiplex PCR, and TCRdb holds only the in-frame ones, with some missing. Here the sample spans fewer than 250,000 clones, about 86% being singletons. This TCR was recovered from a young man in good health and CMV-seronegative. This sequence joins TRBV4-3 and TRBJ1-1; D ambiguous. The sequenced sample consisted of PBMCs. The CDR3 coding sequence is TGCGCCAGCAGCCGAGAGGGAGTGGGTAATTCTGAAGCTTTCTTT. Its protein is CASSREGVGNSEAFF.